These 28 T cell receptor beta chains originate from one sample sequenced in a study of identical twins. TCRdb re-called the 5' RACE reads through MiXCR, storing one row per CDR3 protein. The sample holds under 400,000 distinct CDR3 sequences, roughly 9% seen once. The sequencing input was naive T cells sorted from blood. All receptors derive from a woman aged 50 to 60 in good health.

V and J are TRBV20-1 and TRBJ2-1; D gene uncertain. With 3 bases removed from V and 5 bases from J, the gap between germline ends came to 11 bases. The CDR3 loop spans 13 amino acids. CDR1 is DFQATT, CDR2 SNEGSKA, per germline (reference sequence). DNA for the CDR3: TGCAGTGCTAGGAGCCTAGAAGACAATGAGCAGTTCTTC. Its translation is CSARSLEDNEQFF.

This clonotype was counted a few times. The chain carries TRBV12-3 or TRBV12-4 and TRBJ2-4, with TRBD1 matching over 9 bases. The CDR3 runs 16 residues. V gave up 5 bases and J gave up 3 bases; unmatched junction bases: 8. The CDR3 DNA reads TGTGCCAGCAGTCCTCCGGGACAGGGAGTCAAAAACATTCAGTACTTC. This translates into CASSPPGQGVKNIQYF.

The chain employs TRBV4-1 and TRBJ2-7; D not resolved. This CDR3 has 16 residues. Between the trimmed V and J ends, which lost 0 bases and 4 bases, there was a span of 16 bases. Per germline, CDR1 MGHRA and CDR2 YSYEKL. Written as DNA, the CDR3 is TGCGCCAGCAGCCAAGAATCGCGCGTAGAGAATTACGAGCAGTACTTC. Amino acid sequence: CASSQESRVENYEQYF.

Remarks on this clonotype: It may be a read error: a sequence one base away is much more abundant. The gene calls are TRBV28 and TRBJ2-1, with TRBD2 as a possible D gene (6 bases). The CDR3 has 15 residues. From germline, CDR1 is MDHEN and CDR2 SYDVKM. CDR3 DNA: TGTTCCAGCAGTTTTTTGGGGGGACCCTACAATGAGCAGTTCTTC. It codes for CSSSFLGGPYNEQFF.

This clonotype was recorded at least ten times. The J gene is TRBJ2-5, the V gene TRBV4-2, with TRBD2 identical over 9 bases. J was trimmed by 3 bases and V by 3 bases; bases with no gene match: 8. CDR1 and CDR2 from the germline V gene are LGHNA and YNFKEQ. CDR3 length: 16 residues. The CDR3 bases are TGTGCCAGCAGCCAGGATTATAGCGGGAGTGAAGAGACCCAGTACTTC. Translating it yields CASSQDYSGSEETQYF.

This clonotype was counted ten times or more. V gene TRBV2 combines with J gene TRBJ1-1, with a possible D match to TRBD1 (6 bases). This CDR3 is 11 amino acids long. The V end was cut by 8 bases, the J end by 4 bases, with 8 bases between. Germline CDR1 reads SNHLY; CDR2 reads FYNNEI. The CDR3 is CASQGTTEAFF. The CDR3 nucleotides read TGTGCCAGCCAGGGGACCACTGAAGCTTTCTTT.

This clonotype was seen a handful of times. This chain joins TRBV12-3 or TRBV12-4 and TRBJ2-4; 10 positions agree with TRBD2. J lost 3 bases, V lost 6 bases, and 5 bases had no gene match. This CDR3 spans 15 amino acids. The DNA of the CDR3 is TGTGCCAGCAGGCTAGCGGGAGTGGGCAAAAACATTCAGTACTTC. Residues: CASRLAGVGKNIQYF.

The chain employs TRBV12-3 or TRBV12-4 and TRBJ2-1, with 14 bases matching TRBD2. The CDR3 length is 17 residues. V dropped 7 bases and J dropped 1; count of bases not matched to a gene: 6. The DNA of the CDR3 is TGTGCCAGCACGGGACTAGCGGGAGAGGGGTCCTACAATGAGCAGTTCTTC. This sequence encodes CASTGLAGEGSYNEQFF.

DNA of the CDR3: TGTGCCAGTAGTGTCGGACAGGGGGGTTTCCAAGAGACCCAGTACTTC. This sequence encodes CASSVGQGGFQETQYF. The chain is built from TRBV19 and TRBJ2-5; TRBD1 agrees at 10 bases. There are 16 residues in the CDR3. Per the germline V gene, CDR1 is LNHDA and CDR2 is SQIVND (reference sequence). After removal of 5 bases from V and 1 base from J, the junction contained 7 bases not matched to a gene. Based on the CDR3 plus reference TRBV19 and TRBJ2-5, the full variable domain is DGGITQSPKYLFRKEGQNVTLSCEQNLNHDAMYWYRQDPGQGLRLIYYSQIVNDFQKGDIAEGYSVSREKKESFPLTVTSAQKNPTAFYLCASSVGQGGFQETQYFGPGTRLLVL.

This clonotype was counted ten times or more. The chain couples TRBV5-1 to TRBJ2-7; 7 positions match TRBD2. In germline, CDR1 is SGHRS, CDR2 YFSETQ. J was trimmed by 2 bases and V by 3 bases; bases with no gene match: 2. This CDR3 spans 13 amino acids. CDR3 protein: CASSSGLAYEQYF. The CDR3, as DNA: TGCGCCAGCAGCTCAGGACTAGCCTACGAGCAGTACTTC.

Ten or more counts support this clonotype. This rearrangement joins TRBV20-1 to TRBJ1-1; 8 nucleotides match TRBD1. Germline assignment: CDR1 DFQATT and CDR2 SNEGSKA (reference sequence). The V gene end was trimmed by 6 bases and the J gene end by 8 bases; junction bases not matched to a gene: 5. This CDR3 contains 11 residues. CDR3 protein: CSAQRTGEAFF. For the CDR3, the DNA is TGCAGTGCCCAGAGGACAGGGGAAGCTTTCTTT.

In its sample, this clonotype was seen once. V gene TRBV27 combines with J gene TRBJ2-1, with D perhaps matching TRBD1 or TRBD2 (5 bases each). The length of the CDR3 is 12 residues. Per germline, CDR1 MNHEY and CDR2 SMNVEV (reference sequence). Trimming stripped 4 bases from V and 12 bases from J, with 13 bases between. CDR3 in amino acids: CASSSPGASQFF. The CDR3 bases are TGTGCCAGCAGTTCCCCCGGGGCTTCGCAGTTCTTC.

This clonotype was detected only a few times. The V and J genes are TRBV7-9 and TRBJ2-5; 7 nucleotides line up with TRBD2. Germline V gene sequence: CDR1 SEHNR, CDR2 FQNEAQ (reference sequence). The V and J ends lost 5 bases and 1 base, in that order; junction bases with no gene match: 4. The CDR3 has 14 amino acids. The CDR3 spells CASSPGTIQETQYF. The CDR3 bases are TGTGCCAGCAGCCCGGGGACTATCCAAGAGACCCAGTACTTC.

The genes are TRBV21-1 and TRBJ2-4. TRBV21-1 is classified as a pseudogene. CDR3 length equals 14 residues. The chain's CDR3 is CASSIQLAKNIQYF. Written as DNA, the CDR3 is TGTGCCAGCAGCATACAACTAGCCAAAAACATTCAGTACTTC.

At least ten counts were recorded for this clonotype. DNA of the CDR3: TGCGCCAGCTCCGACGGGGACACTGAAGCTTTCTTT. This encodes CASSDGDTEAFF. The gene calls are TRBV10-2 and TRBJ1-1; D remains ambiguous. CDR3 length: 12 amino acids. The germline V gene has CDR1 WSHSY and CDR2 SAAADI. The V gene lost 8 bases and the J gene lost 3 bases, with 10 bases spanning the gap.

This clonotype has ten or more counts. The chain links TRBV3-1 to TRBJ1-1; D is possibly TRBD1 (5 bases). This CDR3 is built from 11 residues. Germline V gives CDR1 LGHDT, CDR2 YNNKEL (reference sequence). The V end lost 6 bases, the J end lost 11 bases, and 13 bases lay between the germline ends. In DNA, the CDR3 is TGTGCCAGCAGGAAGCAGGGAGAGGCTTTCTTT. Protein sequence: CASRKQGEAFF.

CDR3 protein: CSAAGTGVGDEQYF. The CDR3 nucleotides are TGCAGCGCAGCAGGGACAGGGGTCGGGGACGAGCAGTACTTC. The chain links TRBV29-1 to TRBJ2-7; 10 bases are shared with TRBD1. This CDR3 is 14 amino acids long. The ends lost 7 bases at V and 5 bases at J; junction bases unmatched: 11. Per germline, CDR1 SQVTM and CDR2 ANQGSEA.

This clonotype occurred many times. V is TRBV18 and J is TRBJ1-3; D gene uncertain. This CDR3 has 12 amino acids. Germline V gene lookup returns CDR1 KGHSH and CDR2 LQKENI. Trimming left V 6 bases short and J 4 bases short, with 7 bases between. CDR3 protein: CASSLEGNTIYF. The CDR3 nucleotides read TGTGCCAGCTCGTTGGAAGGAAACACCATATATTTT.

This clonotype was counted between two and nine times. This sequence joins TRBV6-2 or TRBV6-3 and TRBJ2-7, with unresolved D. Germline V gene sequence: CDR1 MNHEY, CDR2 SVGEGT. CDR3 length equals 11 residues. Trimming cost V 8 bases and J 4 bases, with 9 bases left between them. The CDR3 bases are TGTGCCAGCGCGACTCTATACGAGCAGTACGTC. As protein: CASATLYEQYV.

The sample holds a few counts of this clonotype. This rearrangement joins TRBV12-3 or TRBV12-4 to TRBJ1-5, with unresolved D. Trimming cost V 3 bases and J 2 bases, with 14 bases left between them. The CDR3 runs 16 residues. This CDR3 reads CASSFGWRGGNQPQHF. The CDR3 DNA is TGTGCCAGCAGTTTTGGTTGGCGAGGCGGCAATCAGCCCCAGCATTTT.

The V and J genes are TRBV29-1 and TRBJ2-7, with D maybe TRBD2 (6 bases). This CDR3 is built from 13 residues. Germline V lookup: CDR1 SQVTM, CDR2 ANQGSEA. V lost 7 bases to trimming and J lost 0 bases, with 13 bases between them. The CDR3, as DNA: TGCAGCGGGGGGGACGGTAGCTCCTACGAGCAGTACTTC. Translation: CSGGDGSSYEQYF.

This clonotype was recorded at least ten times. The V gene is TRBV12-3 or TRBV12-4, the J gene TRBJ2-3, with D possibly called TRBD1 or TRBD2 (5 bases each). V lost 4 bases and J lost 2, with 10 bases in between. This CDR3 is 14 amino acids long. CDR3 in amino acids: CASSWGRDTDTQYF. The CDR3 bases are TGTGCCAGCAGTTGGGGACGAGACACAGATACGCAGTATTTT.

The rearrangement joins TRBV12-3 or TRBV12-4 to TRBJ1-1; tentative D call: TRBD1 (5 bases). The CDR3 is 11 residues long. V was pared by 4 bases and J by 9 bases, with 9 bases between. In nucleotides, the CDR3 is TGTGCCAGCAGTTGGGGCCAAAAAGCTTTCTTT. Translating gives CASSWGQKAFF.

The chain is built from TRBV9 and TRBJ1-4, with a tentative D call TRBD1 (5 bases). Germline V CDR1 and CDR2: SGDLS, YYNGEE. V shed 3 bases and J shed 16 bases, with 19 bases lying between them. This CDR3 comprises 13 residues. CDR3 coding DNA: TGTGCCAGCAGCGCCTCCTTCGACAGCCGGTCGTTTTTT. It is translated as CASSASFDSRSFF.

The chain couples TRBV18 to TRBJ2-7; D remains unclear. This CDR3 has 14 amino acids. Germline CDR1 is KGHSH and CDR2 is LQKENI. The V gene lost 2 bases and the J gene lost 6 bases, with 14 bases spanning the gap. The CDR3 here is CASSPKDGVSEQYF. In DNA, the CDR3 is TGTGCCAGCTCACCAAAGGACGGTGTTTCCGAGCAGTACTTC.

This clonotype came up a few times. The J gene is TRBJ1-1, the V gene TRBV18, with 7 bases lining up with TRBD1. V shed 3 bases, J shed 8 bases, and the junction held 6 bases outside the gene matches. CDR3 length: 13 amino acids. CDR1 is KGHSH, CDR2 LQKENI, per germline. CDR3 DNA sequence: TGTGCCAGCTCACCTCAGGGGGTCGCGGAAGCTTTCTTT. This translates into CASSPQGVAEAFF.

This clonotype was seen at least ten times. The rearrangement uses TRBV24-1 and TRBJ1-5; D gene unclear. The CDR3 totals 13 residues. Germline loops: CDR1 KGHDR, CDR2 SFDVKD. The V and J ends lost 4 bases and 5 bases respectively, with 8 bases between them. The CDR3 DNA reads as TGTGCCACCAGTGACAGGCGAGATCAGCCCCAGCATTTT. This sequence encodes CATSDRRDQPQHF.

This chain uses TRBV6-2 or TRBV6-3 with TRBJ2-7; 8 nucleotides agree with TRBD2. The germline V gene encodes CDR1 MNHEY and CDR2 SVGEGT. J gave up 6 bases and V 1 base, and 8 bases lay outside the gene matches. This CDR3 comprises 15 residues. CDR3 in amino acids: CASSYFDSGIGEQYF. The CDR3 nucleotides read TGTGCCAGCAGTTACTTTGATAGCGGGATCGGCGAGCAGTACTTC.